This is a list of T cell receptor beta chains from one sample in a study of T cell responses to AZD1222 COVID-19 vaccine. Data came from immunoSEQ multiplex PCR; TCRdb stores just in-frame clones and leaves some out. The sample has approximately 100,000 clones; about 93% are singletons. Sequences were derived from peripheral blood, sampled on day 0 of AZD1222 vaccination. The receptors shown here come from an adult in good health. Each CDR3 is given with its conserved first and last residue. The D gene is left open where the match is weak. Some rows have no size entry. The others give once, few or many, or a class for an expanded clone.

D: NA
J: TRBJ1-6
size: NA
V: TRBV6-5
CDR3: CASKQASYNSPLHF
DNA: TGTGCCAGCAAACAGGCCTCCTATAATTCACCCCTCCACTTT

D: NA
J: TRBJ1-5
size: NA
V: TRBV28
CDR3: CASSTGRNQPQHF
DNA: TGTGCCAGCAGTACAGGGCGCAATCAGCCCCAGCATTTT

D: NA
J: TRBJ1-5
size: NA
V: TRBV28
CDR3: CASSEFQAGHTYLANQPQHF
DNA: TGTGCCAGCAGTGAGTTCCAGGCGGGCCACACCTACCTAGCAAATCAGCCCCAGCATTTT

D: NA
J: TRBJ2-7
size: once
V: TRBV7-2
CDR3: CASSLNRVGEQYF
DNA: TGTGCCAGCAGCCTGAACAGGGTCGGCGAGCAGTACTTC

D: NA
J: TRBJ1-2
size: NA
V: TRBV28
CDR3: CASSLQGIGYTF
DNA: TGTGCCAGCAGTTTACAGGGAATCGGCTACACCTTC

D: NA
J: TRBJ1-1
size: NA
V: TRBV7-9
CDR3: CASSFATGEAFF
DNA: TGTGCCAGCAGCTTTGCGACAGGCGAAGCTTTCTTT

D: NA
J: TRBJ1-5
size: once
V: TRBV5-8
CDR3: CASSSGTALEPQHF
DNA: TGTGCCAGCAGCTCCGGGACCGCTCTGGAGCCCCAGCATTTT

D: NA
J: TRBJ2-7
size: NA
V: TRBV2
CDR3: CASNPEGNYEQYF
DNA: TGTGCCAGCAATCCTGAGGGCAACTACGAGCAGTACTTC

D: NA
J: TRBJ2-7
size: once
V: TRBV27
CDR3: CASSVRGYEQYF
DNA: TGTGCCAGCAGCGTAAGGGGCTACGAGCAGTACTTC

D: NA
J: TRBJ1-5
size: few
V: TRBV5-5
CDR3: CASSGLGSNQPQHF
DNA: TGTGCCAGCAGCGGCCTAGGAAGCAATCAGCCCCAGCATTTT

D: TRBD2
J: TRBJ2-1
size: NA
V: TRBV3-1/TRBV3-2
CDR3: CASSPGTRVYNEQFF
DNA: TGTGCCAGCAGCCCCGGGACTAGAGTATACAATGAGCAGTTCTTC

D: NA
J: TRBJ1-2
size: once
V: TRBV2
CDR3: CASSEALQGRNGYTF
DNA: TGTGCCAGCAGTGAAGCGCTTCAGGGGAGGAATGGCTACACCTTC

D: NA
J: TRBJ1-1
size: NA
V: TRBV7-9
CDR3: CASSLPRPKEVAFF
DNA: TGTGCCAGCAGCTTACCTAGACCTAAAGAGGTGGCTTTCTTT

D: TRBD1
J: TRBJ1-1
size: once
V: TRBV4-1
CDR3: CASRETGGVEAFF
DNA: TGCGCCAGCAGAGAGACAGGGGGGGTTGAAGCTTTCTTT

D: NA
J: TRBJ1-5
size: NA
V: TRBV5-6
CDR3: CASSLYGASSNQPQHF
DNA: TGTGCCAGCAGCTTGTATGGGGCATCCAGCAATCAGCCCCAGCATTTT

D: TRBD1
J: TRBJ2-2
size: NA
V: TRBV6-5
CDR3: CASSYSDRVYTGELFF
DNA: TGTGCCAGCAGTTACTCTGACAGGGTATACACCGGGGAGCTGTTTTTT

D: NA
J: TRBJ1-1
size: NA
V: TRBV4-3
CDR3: CASSQEHTNTEAFF
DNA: TGCGCCAGCAGCCAAGAGCATACGAACACTGAAGCTTTCTTT

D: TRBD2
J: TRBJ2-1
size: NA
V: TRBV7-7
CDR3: CASSYRLAGPNEQFF
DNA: TGTGCTAGCAGCTACCGACTAGCGGGCCCCAATGAGCAGTTCTTC

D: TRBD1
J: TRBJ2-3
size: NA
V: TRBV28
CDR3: CASSSLGQGRGTDTQYF
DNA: TGTGCCAGCAGTTCCCTGGGACAGGGTCGGGGAACAGATACGCAGTATTTT

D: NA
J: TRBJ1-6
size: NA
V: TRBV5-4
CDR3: CASRTGGGLGSPLHF
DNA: TGTGCCAGCAGGACCGGAGGGGGTCTTGGTTCACCCCTCCACTTT

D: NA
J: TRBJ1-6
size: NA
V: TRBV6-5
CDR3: CASSYLAGGYNSPLHF
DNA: TGTGCCAGCAGTTACCTCGCAGGAGGCTATAATTCACCCCTCCACTTT

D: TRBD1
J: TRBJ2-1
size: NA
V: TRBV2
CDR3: CASSERQGIDEQFF
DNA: TGTGCCAGCAGTGAGAGACAGGGGATCGATGAGCAGTTCTTC

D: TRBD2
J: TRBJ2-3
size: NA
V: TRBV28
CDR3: CASSSGLAGRPDTQYF
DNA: TGTGCCAGCAGTTCGGGACTAGCGGGTCGTCCCGATACGCAGTATTTT

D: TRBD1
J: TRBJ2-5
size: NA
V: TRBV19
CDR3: CASSINRDSQETQYF
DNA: TGTGCCAGTAGCATAAACCGGGACAGTCAAGAGACCCAGTACTTC

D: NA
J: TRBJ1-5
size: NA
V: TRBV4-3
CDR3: CASSQIVGTNQPQHF
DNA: TGCGCCAGCAGCCAAATAGTGGGCACGAATCAGCCCCAGCATTTT

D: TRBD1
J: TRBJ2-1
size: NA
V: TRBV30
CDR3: CAWSVTPGQGAQSYYNEQFF
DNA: TGTGCCTGGAGTGTAACTCCGGGACAGGGGGCACAATCCTACTACAATGAGCAGTTCTTC

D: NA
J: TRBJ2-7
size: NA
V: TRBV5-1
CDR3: CASSAGQRGYEQYF
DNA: TGCGCCAGCAGCGCGGGACAACGGGGCTACGAGCAGTACTTC

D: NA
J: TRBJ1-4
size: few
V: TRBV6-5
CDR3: CASSYSFARANEKLFF
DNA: TGTGCCAGCAGTTACTCTTTCGCCAGGGCTAATGAAAAACTGTTTTTT

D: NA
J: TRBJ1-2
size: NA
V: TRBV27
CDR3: CASSLAPLYGYTF
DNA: TGTGCCAGCAGTTTAGCCCCCCTCTATGGCTACACCTTC

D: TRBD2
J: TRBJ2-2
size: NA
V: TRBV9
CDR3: CASSLTSGRAFRELFF
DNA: TGTGCCAGCAGCCTGACTAGCGGGAGGGCCTTCAGGGAGCTGTTTTTT

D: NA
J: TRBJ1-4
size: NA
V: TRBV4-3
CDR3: CASSQESGVGSEKLFF
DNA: TGCGCCAGCAGCCAAGAGTCTGGTGTGGGGAGTGAAAAACTGTTTTTT

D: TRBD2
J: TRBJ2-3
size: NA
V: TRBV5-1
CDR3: CASTGTSGSHTDTQYF
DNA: TGCGCCAGCACCGGGACTAGCGGGAGTCATACAGATACGCAGTATTTT

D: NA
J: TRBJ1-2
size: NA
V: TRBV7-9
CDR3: CASSLVASNYGYTF
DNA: TGTGCCAGCAGCTTAGTCGCGTCTAACTATGGCTACACCTTC

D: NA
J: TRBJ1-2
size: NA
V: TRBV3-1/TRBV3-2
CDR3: CASSPNPAGLNYGYTF
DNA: TGTGCCAGCAGCCCGAATCCGGCCGGACTGAACTATGGCTACACCTTC

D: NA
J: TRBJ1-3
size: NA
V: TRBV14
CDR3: CASSQMGNTIYF
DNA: TGTGCCAGCAGCCAAATGGGAAACACCATATATTTT

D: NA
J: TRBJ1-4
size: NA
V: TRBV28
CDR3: CASSFAGRLGEKLFF
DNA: TGTGCCAGCAGTTTTGCGGGGCGCCTGGGAGAAAAACTGTTTTTT

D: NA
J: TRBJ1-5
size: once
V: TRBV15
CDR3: CATSRDHQAHRSNQPQHF
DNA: TGTGCCACCAGCAGAGATCATCAAGCCCACAGGAGCAATCAGCCCCAGCATTTT

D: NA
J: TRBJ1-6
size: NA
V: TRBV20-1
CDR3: CSASEQGSPLHF
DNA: TGCAGTGCTAGTGAACAGGGTTCACCCCTCCACTTT

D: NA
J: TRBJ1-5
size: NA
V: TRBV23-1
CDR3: CASNSSNQPQHF
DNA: TGCGCCAGCAACAGCTCCAATCAGCCCCAGCATTTT

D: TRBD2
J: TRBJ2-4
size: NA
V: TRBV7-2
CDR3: CASSLVVGRGAKNIQYF
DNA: TGTGCCAGCAGCTTAGTGGTCGGGAGGGGAGCCAAAAACATTCAGTACTTC

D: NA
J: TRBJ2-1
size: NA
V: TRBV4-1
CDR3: CASSQLGSYNEQFF
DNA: TGCGCCAGCAGCCAATTGGGCTCCTACAATGAGCAGTTCTTC

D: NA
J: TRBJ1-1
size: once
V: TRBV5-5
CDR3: CASSFDPSGPEAFF
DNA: TGTGCCAGCAGCTTTGACCCCTCAGGCCCTGAAGCTTTCTTT

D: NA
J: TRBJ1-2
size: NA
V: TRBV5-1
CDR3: CASSLGPGENYGYTF
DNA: TGCGCCAGCAGCTTGGGTCCAGGAGAAAACTATGGCTACACCTTC

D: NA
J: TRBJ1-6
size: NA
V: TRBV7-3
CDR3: CASSLTSSSGTVNSPLHF
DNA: TGTGCCAGCAGCTTAACGTCGAGTTCCGGGACGGTAAATTCACCCCTCCACTTT

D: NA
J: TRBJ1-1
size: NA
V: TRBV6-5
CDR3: CASAPYGMDTEAFF
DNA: TGTGCCAGCGCCCCCTATGGTATGGACACTGAAGCTTTCTTT

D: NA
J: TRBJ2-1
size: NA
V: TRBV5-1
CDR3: CASSWIDWTQRPIRGEQFF
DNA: TGCGCCAGCAGCTGGATTGACTGGACTCAACGCCCCATTAGGGGTGAGCAGTTCTTC